This is a list of T cell receptor beta chains from one sample in a study of T cell repertoires in cytomegalovirus infection. TCRdb called the reads again in MiXCR, with one record for every CDR3 protein. The data hold more than 500,000 distinct CDR3 sequences, with more than 15% observed a single time. Source material: CD8+ T cells from PBMCs. The receptors originated from a human donor in good health (CMV status not recorded). Some clones in this sample may be carry-over from other donors' samples. CDR3s leave out the opening cysteine and the closing phenylalanine or tryptophan. The order of the fields is V gene, J gene, CDR3 protein.

v_gene: TRBV7-9; j_gene: TRBJ2-7; CDR3aa: ASSVSGYEQY
v_gene: TRBV7-9; j_gene: TRBJ1-2; CDR3aa: ASAHAGTLGGYT
v_gene: TRBV7-8; j_gene: TRBJ1-5; CDR3aa: ASSLEWSRGLEYSNQPQH
v_gene: TRBV7-6; j_gene: TRBJ1-1; CDR3aa: ASSLGSSTGTEAF
v_gene: TRBV12-3/TRBV12-4; j_gene: TRBJ1-2; CDR3aa: ASSLTMGGSGYT
v_gene: TRBV12-3/TRBV12-4; j_gene: TRBJ2-7; CDR3aa: ASSPTLAGRTYEQY
v_gene: TRBV27; j_gene: TRBJ1-1; CDR3aa: ASSLSGGGIIGEAF
v_gene: TRBV5-1; j_gene: TRBJ2-1; CDR3aa: ASSFIFPNEQF
v_gene: TRBV27; j_gene: TRBJ2-1; CDR3aa: ASRGDSFNEQF
v_gene: TRBV5-6; j_gene: TRBJ1-3; CDR3aa: ASSSDGNSGNTIY
v_gene: TRBV6-1; j_gene: TRBJ2-5; CDR3aa: ASSTEDVESETQY
v_gene: TRBV7-2; j_gene: TRBJ2-1; CDR3aa: ASSLLVYAYNEQF
v_gene: TRBV7-2; j_gene: TRBJ2-7; CDR3aa: ASSLWERNEQY
v_gene: TRBV6-6; j_gene: TRBJ2-7; CDR3aa: ASSYWDRGRSHEQY
v_gene: TRBV12-3/TRBV12-4; j_gene: TRBJ1-5; CDR3aa: ASSGEGRQPQH
v_gene: TRBV10-2; j_gene: TRBJ2-1; CDR3aa: ASSEKRNEQF